The table lists the clone carrying this T cell receptor beta chain with many counts. Its antigen remains unknown. Investigators profiled TCR beta VDJ and CDR3 from genomic DNA template. TCRdb reprocessed the reads via MiXCR and lists one record per CDR3 protein. The data hold about 210,000 distinct CDR3 sequences, with 34% observed a single time. With 6 bases clipped from V and 0 bases from J, the junction kept 12 bases outside the gene matches. The length of the CDR3 is 16 residues. Germline V gene sequence: CDR1 DFQATT, CDR2 SNEGSKA (reference sequence). The entry originates in a study of CD8+CD57+ T cells in acquired aplastic anemia. General study results and limits: Around 27 CD8+ CDR3 sequences occurred in both the patients and the controls. Significant differences in CD8+ Simpson's diversity were not observed between patients and controls.

The sequence was collected from a human donor in good health, serving as a control. This chain connects TRBV20-1 to TRBJ2-3; 7 bases fit TRBD1. Sequencing was performed on sorted CD4+, CD8+, or CD8+CD57+ T cells (not recorded which) from PBMCs. The CDR3 loop reads CSATKIYRGSTDTQYF. The CDR3 bases are TGCAGTGCGACAAAGATTTACAGGGGAAGCACAGATACGCAGTATTTT.